The clone carrying this TCR beta chain was picked up one time. Libraries were prepared by immunoSEQ multiplex PCR; TCRdb keeps only in-frame clonotypes and omits some of them. Of about 210,000 clones detected, approximately 78% appear once; the ten largest clones hold approximately 12%. This sample stems from a study of blood T cell repertoires in COVID-19. V lost 4 bases and J 1 base, leaving 14 bases between the germline ends. Germline CDR1 is KGHDR and CDR2 is SFDVKD. This CDR3 has 16 residues. The chain joins TRBV24-1 to TRBJ2-3, with D possibly TRBD2 on 6 matching bases. The sequence was collected from a woman between 35 and 50 years old with acute or convalescent COVID-19. Input material: peripheral blood. The CDR3 coding sequence is TGTGCCACCAGTGACCAGACTAGTATAGGCACAGATACGCAGTATTTT. Translated, it gives CATSDQTSIGTDTQYF.